This TCR beta chain was identified in a study of cytomegalovirus exposure and HLA in healthy donors. Researchers ran the PCR with 60 Vbeta and 13 Jbeta primers. Sequencing was performed with immunoSEQ multiplex PCR; in TCRdb, only in-frame clones are kept and a portion is missing. The data show fewer than 150,000 clones, with 60% to 85% seen just once and 2.5% to 3.5% held by the top ten. From germline, CDR1 is LGHNA and CDR2 YNFKEQ. The CDR3 has 17 amino acids. Unmatched junction bases numbered 2, after V lost 0 bases and J lost 0 bases. For this clone: Its antigen remains unidentified.

Findings of the study overall: It was only CMV serostatus that was available as immune exposure information.

The source of this sequence is a male donor in good health and CMV-seronegative. J is TRBJ1-6 and V is TRBV4-2; 7 nucleotides line up with TRBD1. Sequences were obtained from PBMCs. The CDR3 nucleotides are TGTGCCAGCAGCCAAGAGGGACAGAGCTCCTATAATTCACCCCTCCACTTT. It specifies CASSQEGQSSYNSPLHF.